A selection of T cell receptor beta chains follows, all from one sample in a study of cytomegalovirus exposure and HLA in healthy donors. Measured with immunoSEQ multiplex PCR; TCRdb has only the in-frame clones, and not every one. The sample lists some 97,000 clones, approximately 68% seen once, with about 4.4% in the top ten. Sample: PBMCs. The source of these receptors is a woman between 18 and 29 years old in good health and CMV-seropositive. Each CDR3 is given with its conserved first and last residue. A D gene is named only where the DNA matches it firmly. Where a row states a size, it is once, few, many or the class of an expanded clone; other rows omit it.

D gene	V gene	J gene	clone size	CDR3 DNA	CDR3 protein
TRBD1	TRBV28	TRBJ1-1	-	TGTGCCAGCAGTTTACCTTTTACAGGGGGCGGTGAAGCTTTCTTT	CASSLPFTGGGEAFF
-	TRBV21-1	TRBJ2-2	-	TGTGCCAGCAGCAAGGGCCGGGGATGGAGCGGGGAGCTGTTTTTT	CASSKGRGWSGELFF
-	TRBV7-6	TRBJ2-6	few	TGTGCCAGCAGCTTACAGTTCTCTGGGGCCAACGTCCTGACTTTC	CASSLQFSGANVLTF
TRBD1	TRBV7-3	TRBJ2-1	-	TGTGCCAGCAGCCTCCCAGGGGGTGAGCAGTTCTTC	CASSLPGGEQFF
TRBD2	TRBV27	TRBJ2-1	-	TGTGCCAGCAGTTTAATTGGACTAGCGGGAGGACGGTCCTACAATGAGCAGTTCTTC	CASSLIGLAGGRSYNEQFF
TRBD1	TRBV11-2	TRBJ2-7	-	TGTGCCAGCAGCTCAAACAGGGGGTCATACGAGCAGTACTTC	CASSSNRGSYEQYF
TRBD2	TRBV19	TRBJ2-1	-	TGTGCCAGTAGTCTCCTCTGGGCGGGAGTGACCTACAATGAGCAGTTCTTC	CASSLLWAGVTYNEQFF
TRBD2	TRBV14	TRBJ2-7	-	TGTGCCAGCAGCCAAGCGGGACTAGCGGCTCACGAGCAGTACTTC	CASSQAGLAAHEQYF
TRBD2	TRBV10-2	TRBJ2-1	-	TGCGCCAGCCACCGGACTAGCGGGAGGAATGAGCAGTTCTTC	CASHRTSGRNEQFF
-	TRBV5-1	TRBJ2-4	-	TGCGCCAGCAGCCGACTTGGGGAGGGGGAAAACATTCAGTACTTC	CASSRLGEGENIQYF
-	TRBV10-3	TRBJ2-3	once	TGTGCCATCAGTGATCCGGGACACCGCGGCACAGATACGCAGTATTTT	CAISDPGHRGTDTQYF
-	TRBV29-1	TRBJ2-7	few	TGCAGCGTTGAAGACAGGGGAGAGCAGTACTTC	CSVEDRGEQYF
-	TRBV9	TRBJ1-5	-	TGTGCCAGCAGCCCGGGGACAAATAGCAATCAGCCCCAGCATTTT	CASSPGTNSNQPQHF
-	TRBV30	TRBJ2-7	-	TGTGCCTGGAACAAGCGTTCTCACGAGCAGTACTTC	CAWNKRSHEQYF
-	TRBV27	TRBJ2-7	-	TGTGCCAGCAGTTTACTTCTAGCCCCGACTTATGAGCAGTACTTC	CASSLLLAPTYEQYF
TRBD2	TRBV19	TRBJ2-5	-	TGTGCCAGTAGTAGGGAGGGAGAGACCCAGTACTTC	CASSREGETQYF
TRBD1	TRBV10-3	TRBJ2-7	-	TGTGCCATCAGTGAGCGAGGACAGGGGCCCTACGAGCAGTACTTC	CAISERGQGPYEQYF
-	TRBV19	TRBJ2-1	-	TGTGCCAGTACTAGGGCAGGGGTTAATGAGCAGTTCTTC	CASTRAGVNEQFF
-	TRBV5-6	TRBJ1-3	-	TGTGCCAGCAGCTTGGATCCCATCTCTGGAAACACCATATATTTT	CASSLDPISGNTIYF
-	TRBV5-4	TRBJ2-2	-	TGTGCCAGCAGCTTAACTAGCATAGCCACCGGGGAGCTGTTTTTT	CASSLTSIATGELFF
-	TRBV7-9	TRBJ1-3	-	TGTGCCAGCAGCTTAGTCGGGAGTTCGGGAAACACCATATATTTT	CASSLVGSSGNTIYF
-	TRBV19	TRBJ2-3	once	TGTGCCAGTAGTCCGGACAGCCGGAACACAGATACGCAGTATTTT	CASSPDSRNTDTQYF
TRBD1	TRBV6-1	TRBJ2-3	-	TGTGCCAGCAGTGAAGGCGGCAGGGGGCCAGATACGCAGTATTTT	CASSEGGRGPDTQYF
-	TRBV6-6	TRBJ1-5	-	TGTGCCAGCAGTTCCCAAGGAGGGGAACAGCCCCAGCATTTT	CASSSQGGEQPQHF
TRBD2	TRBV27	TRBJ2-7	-	TGTGCCAGCAGTTTATTTCTGCGGGGGGCGGGAGGGGAGCAGTACTTC	CASSLFLRGAGGEQYF
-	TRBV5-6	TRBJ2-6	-	TGTGCCAGCAGCTTGGAGGGGGAACCTGGGGCCAACGTCCTGACTTTC	CASSLEGEPGANVLTF
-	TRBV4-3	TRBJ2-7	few	TGCGCCAGCAGCCAAGATTTCCCGGGAACCTACGAGCAGTACTTC	CASSQDFPGTYEQYF
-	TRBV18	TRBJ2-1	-	TGTGCCAGCTCAGCGGACACCTCTCCTCACGTTTACAATGAGCAGTTCTTC	CASSADTSPHVYNEQFF
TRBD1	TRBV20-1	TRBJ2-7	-	TGCAGTACTGGACAGGGCTACGAGCAGTACTTC	CSTGQGYEQYF
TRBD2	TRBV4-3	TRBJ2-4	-	TGCGCCAGCAGCCAAGATTTAGGTAGCGGGAGGTTGGAAAACATTCAGTACTTC	CASSQDLGSGRLENIQYF
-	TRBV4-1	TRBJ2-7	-	TGCGCCAGCAGCCAAGCGGGAGAGTACGAGCAGTACTTC	CASSQAGEYEQYF
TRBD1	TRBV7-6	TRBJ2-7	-	TGTGCCAGCAGCTTAGCCGGACAGGGCTACGAGCAGTACTTC	CASSLAGQGYEQYF
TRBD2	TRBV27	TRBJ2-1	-	TGTGCCAGCGCGGTTACTAGCGGCCTCTACAATGAGCAGTTCTTC	CASAVTSGLYNEQFF
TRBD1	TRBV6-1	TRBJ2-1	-	TGTGCCAGCAGTGAAGAGGGGGCGGCAGTGAATGAGCAGTTCTTC	CASSEEGAAVNEQFF
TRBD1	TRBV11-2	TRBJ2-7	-	TGTGCCAGCAGCTTAGCTAGACAGGGTCCCCCCTACGAGCAGTACTTC	CASSLARQGPPYEQYF
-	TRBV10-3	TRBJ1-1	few	TGTGCCATCAGTGATCTGCCGATGGTGGGCACCATGAACACTGAAGCTTTCTTT	CAISDLPMVGTMNTEAFF
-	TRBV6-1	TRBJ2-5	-	TGTGCCAGCAGTGACCTGGGGACAACGGCGCGTCAAGAGACCCAGTACTTC	CASSDLGTTARQETQYF
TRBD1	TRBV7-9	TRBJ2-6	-	TGTGCCAGCAGCTCCCCCAGGACAGGGGGACCCTCTGGGGCCAACGTCCTGACTTTC	CASSSPRTGGPSGANVLTF
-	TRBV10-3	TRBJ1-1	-	TGTGCCACCGCGGACAGCCCGAACACTGAAGCTTTCTTT	CATADSPNTEAFF
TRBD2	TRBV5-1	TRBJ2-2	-	TGCGCCAGCAGCTTGGGACTAGCGGGAGTCCGGGAGCTGTTTTTT	CASSLGLAGVRELFF